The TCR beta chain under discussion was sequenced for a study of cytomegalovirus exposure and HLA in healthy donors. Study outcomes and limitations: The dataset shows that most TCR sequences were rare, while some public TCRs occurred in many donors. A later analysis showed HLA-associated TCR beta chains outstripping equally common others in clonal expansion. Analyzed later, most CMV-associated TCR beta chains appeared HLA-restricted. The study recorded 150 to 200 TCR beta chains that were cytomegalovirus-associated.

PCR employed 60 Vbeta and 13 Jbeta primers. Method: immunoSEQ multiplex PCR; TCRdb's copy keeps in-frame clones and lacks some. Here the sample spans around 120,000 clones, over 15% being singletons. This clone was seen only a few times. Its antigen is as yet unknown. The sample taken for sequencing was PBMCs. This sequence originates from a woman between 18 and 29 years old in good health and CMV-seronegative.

CDR3 nucleotides: TGTGCCTCTGATGGGGGACTAGTGGAACCCTTAGAGACCCAGTACTTC. Amino acid sequence: CASDGGLVEPLETQYF. The V call is TRBV30, the J call TRBJ2-5; 8 bases line up with TRBD2. Germline V lookup: CDR1 GTSNPN, CDR2 SVGIG (reference sequence). Unmatched junction bases numbered 17, after V lost 7 bases and J lost 4 bases. The CDR3 consists of 16 residues. The complete variable domain, with remaining parts taken from reference TRBV30 and TRBJ2-5, reads SQTIHQWPATLVQPVGSPLSLECTVEGTSNPNLYWYRQAAGRGLQLLFYSVGIGQISSEVPQNLSASRPQDRQFILSSKKLLLSDSGFYLCASDGGLVEPLETQYFGPGTRLLVL.